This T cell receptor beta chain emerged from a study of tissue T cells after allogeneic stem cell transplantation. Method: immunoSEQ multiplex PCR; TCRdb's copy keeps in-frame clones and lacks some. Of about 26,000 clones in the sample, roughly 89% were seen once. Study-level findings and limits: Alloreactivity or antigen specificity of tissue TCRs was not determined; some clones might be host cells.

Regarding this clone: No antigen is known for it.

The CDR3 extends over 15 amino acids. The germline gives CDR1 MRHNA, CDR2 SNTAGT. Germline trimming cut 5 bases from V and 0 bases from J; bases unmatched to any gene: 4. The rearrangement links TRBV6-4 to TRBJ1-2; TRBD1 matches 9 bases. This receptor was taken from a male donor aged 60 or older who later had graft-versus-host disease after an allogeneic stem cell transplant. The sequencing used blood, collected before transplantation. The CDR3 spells CASSSGTGTNYGYTF. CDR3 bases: TGTGCCAGCAGTTCAGGGACAGGGACTAACTATGGCTACACCTTC.